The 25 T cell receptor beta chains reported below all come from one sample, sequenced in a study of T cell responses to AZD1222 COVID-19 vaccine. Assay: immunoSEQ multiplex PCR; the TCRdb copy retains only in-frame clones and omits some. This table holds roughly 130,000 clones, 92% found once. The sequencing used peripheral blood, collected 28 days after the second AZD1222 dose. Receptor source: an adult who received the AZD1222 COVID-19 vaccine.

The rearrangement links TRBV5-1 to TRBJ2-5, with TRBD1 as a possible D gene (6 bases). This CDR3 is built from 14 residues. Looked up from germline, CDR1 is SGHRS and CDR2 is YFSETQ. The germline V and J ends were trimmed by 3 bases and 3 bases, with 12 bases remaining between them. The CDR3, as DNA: TGCGCCAGCAGCTCGACAGGAGCTGAAGAGACCCAGTACTTC. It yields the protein CASSSTGAEETQYF.

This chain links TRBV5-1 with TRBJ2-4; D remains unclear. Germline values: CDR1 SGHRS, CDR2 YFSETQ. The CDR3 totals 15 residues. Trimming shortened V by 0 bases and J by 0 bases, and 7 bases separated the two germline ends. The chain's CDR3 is CASSLEDPAKNIQYF. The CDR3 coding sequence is TGCGCCAGCAGCTTGGAGGATCCAGCCAAAAACATTCAGTACTTC.

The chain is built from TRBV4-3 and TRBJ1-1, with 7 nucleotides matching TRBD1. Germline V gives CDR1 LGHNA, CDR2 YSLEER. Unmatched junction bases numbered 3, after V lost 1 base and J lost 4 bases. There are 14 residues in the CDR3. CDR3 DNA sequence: TGCGCCAGCAGCCAAGTGACAGGGTTCACTGAAGCTTTCTTT. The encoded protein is CASSQVTGFTEAFF.

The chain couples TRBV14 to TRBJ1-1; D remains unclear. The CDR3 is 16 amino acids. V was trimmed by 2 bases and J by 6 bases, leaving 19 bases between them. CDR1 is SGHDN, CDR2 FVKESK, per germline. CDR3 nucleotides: TGTGCCAGCAGCCAAATCCCGAAGCGAGAAGGGCCTGAAGCTTTCTTT. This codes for CASSQIPKREGPEAFF.

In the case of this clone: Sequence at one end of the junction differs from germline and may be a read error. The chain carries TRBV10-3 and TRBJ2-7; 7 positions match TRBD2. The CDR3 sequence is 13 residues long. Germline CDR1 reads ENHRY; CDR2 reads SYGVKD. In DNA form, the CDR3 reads TGTGCCATATCAGCGGGATCTTCCCCCTCTTGGGCATTC. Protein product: CAISAGSSPSWAF.

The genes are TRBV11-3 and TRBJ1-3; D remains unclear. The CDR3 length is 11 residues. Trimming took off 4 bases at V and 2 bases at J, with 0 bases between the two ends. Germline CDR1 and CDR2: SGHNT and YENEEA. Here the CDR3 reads CASSSGNTIYF. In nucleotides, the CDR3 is TGTGCCAGCAGCTCTGGAAACACCATATATTTT.

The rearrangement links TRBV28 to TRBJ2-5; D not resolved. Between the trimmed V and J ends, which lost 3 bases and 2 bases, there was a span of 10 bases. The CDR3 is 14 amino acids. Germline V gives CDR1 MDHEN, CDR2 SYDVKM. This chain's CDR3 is CASSFPLGQETQYF. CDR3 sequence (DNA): TGTGCCAGCAGTTTTCCATTGGGTCAAGAGACCCAGTACTTC.

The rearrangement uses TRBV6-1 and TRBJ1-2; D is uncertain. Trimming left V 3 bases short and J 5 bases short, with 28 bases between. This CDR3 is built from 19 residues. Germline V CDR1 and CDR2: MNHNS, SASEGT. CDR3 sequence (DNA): TGTGCCAGCAGTGACGAGGGCCGAGGGAGGGCCGGCATCATTTATGGCTACACCTTC. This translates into CASSDEGRGRAGIIYGYTF.

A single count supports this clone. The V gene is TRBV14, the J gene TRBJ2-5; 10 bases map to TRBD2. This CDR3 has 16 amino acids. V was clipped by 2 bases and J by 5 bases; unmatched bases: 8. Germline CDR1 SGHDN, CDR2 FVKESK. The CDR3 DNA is TGTGCCAGCAGCCAAAGGCTAGCGGGGGCCGGGGAGACCCAGTACTTC. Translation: CASSQRLAGAGETQYF.

The CDR3 nucleotides are TGCGCCAGCAGCCAAGCCCCAGCGCCTACTAATGGCTACACCTTC. It yields the protein CASSQAPAPTNGYTF. The chain joins TRBV4-1 to TRBJ1-2; D unclear. CDR1 is MGHRA and CDR2 is YSYEKL in the germline V gene. V was clipped by 1 base and J by 6 bases, with 15 bases between them. CDR3 length equals 15 residues.

The CDR3: CASSPRTGYGYTF. CDR3 sequence (DNA): TGTGCCAGCAGTCCGCGGACAGGGTATGGCTACACCTTC. The chain combines TRBV12-3 or TRBV12-4 with TRBJ1-2, with 8 bases fitting TRBD1. This CDR3 has 13 amino acids. V was clipped by 5 bases and J by 5 bases; unmatched bases: 4.

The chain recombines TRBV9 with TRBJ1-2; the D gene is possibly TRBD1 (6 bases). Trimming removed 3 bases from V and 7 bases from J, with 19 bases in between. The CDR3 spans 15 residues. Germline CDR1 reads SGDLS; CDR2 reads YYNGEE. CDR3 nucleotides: TGTGCCAGCAGCGGATCGACAGGTCGGGGGGGTGGCTACACCTTC. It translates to CASSGSTGRGGGYTF.

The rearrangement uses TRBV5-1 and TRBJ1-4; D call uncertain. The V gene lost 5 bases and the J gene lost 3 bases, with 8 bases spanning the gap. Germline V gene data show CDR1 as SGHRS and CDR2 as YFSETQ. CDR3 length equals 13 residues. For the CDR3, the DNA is TGCGCCAGCAGGAAGACGGCTAATGAAAAACTGTTTTTT. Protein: CASRKTANEKLFF.

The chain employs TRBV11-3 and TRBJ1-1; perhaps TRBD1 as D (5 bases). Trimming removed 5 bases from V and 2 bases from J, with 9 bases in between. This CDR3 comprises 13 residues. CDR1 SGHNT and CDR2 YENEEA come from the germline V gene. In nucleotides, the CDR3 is TGTGCCAGCAGCCTCGGGACCAACACTGAAGCTTTCTTT. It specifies CASSLGTNTEAFF.

CDR3 bases: TGTGCCATCAGTGATGGGACCGTCTATGGCTACACCTTC. Its translation is CAISDGTVYGYTF. The chain carries TRBV10-3 and TRBJ1-2, with D maybe TRBD1 (5 bases). CDR3 size: 13 residues. V lost 3 bases, J lost 4 bases, and 9 bases lay in between. Germline values: CDR1 ENHRY, CDR2 SYGVKD.

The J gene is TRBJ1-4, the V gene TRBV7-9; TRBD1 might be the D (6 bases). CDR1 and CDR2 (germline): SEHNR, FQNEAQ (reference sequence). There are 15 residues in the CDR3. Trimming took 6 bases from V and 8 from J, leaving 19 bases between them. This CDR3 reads CASSPAQGVGEKLFF. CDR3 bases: TGTGCCAGCAGTCCAGCACAGGGTGTGGGAGAAAAACTGTTTTTT.

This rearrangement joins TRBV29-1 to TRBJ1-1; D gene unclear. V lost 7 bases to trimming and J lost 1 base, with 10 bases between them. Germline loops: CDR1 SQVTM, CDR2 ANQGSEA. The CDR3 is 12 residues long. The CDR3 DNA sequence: TGCAGCGGTACCGGGCAGAACACTGAAGCTTTCTTT. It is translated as CSGTGQNTEAFF.

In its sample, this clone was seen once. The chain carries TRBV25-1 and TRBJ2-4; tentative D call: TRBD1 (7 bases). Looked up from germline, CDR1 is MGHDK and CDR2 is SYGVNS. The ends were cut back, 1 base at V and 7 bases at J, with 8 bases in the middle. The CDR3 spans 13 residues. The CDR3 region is CASSESGGNIQYF. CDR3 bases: TGTGCCAGCAGTGAATCAGGGGGGAACATTCAGTACTTC.

The CDR3 protein is CACPGGLGTGELFF. The CDR3 DNA is TGTGCCTGCCCAGGGGGCTTGGGCACCGGGGAGCTGTTTTTT. The V gene is TRBV2, the J gene TRBJ2-2; 8 bases are a match to TRBD1. The CDR3 runs to 14 residues. J gave up 4 bases and V 11 bases, and 9 bases lay outside the gene matches. CDR1 SNHLY and CDR2 FYNNEI come from the germline V gene.

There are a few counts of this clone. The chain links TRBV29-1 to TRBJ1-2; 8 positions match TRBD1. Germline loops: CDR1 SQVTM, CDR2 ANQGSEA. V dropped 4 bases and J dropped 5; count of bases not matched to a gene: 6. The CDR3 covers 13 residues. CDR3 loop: CSVGTGGRYGYTF. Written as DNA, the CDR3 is TGCAGCGTTGGTACAGGGGGTCGGTATGGCTACACCTTC. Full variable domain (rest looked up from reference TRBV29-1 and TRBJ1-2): SAVISQKPSRDICQRGTSLTIQCQVDSQVTMMFWYRQQPGQSLTLIATANQGSEATYESGFVIDKFPISRPNLTFSTLTVSNMSPEDSSIYLCSVGTGGRYGYTFGSGTRLTVV.

The CDR3 region is CSVLRGGGKLFF. The CDR3 region has the DNA TGCAGCGTCCTAAGGGGGGGAGGAAAACTGTTTTTT. The chain has TRBV29-1 and TRBJ1-4, with D possibly being TRBD1 (6 bases). The CDR3 is 12 amino acids. Germline V gives CDR1 SQVTM, CDR2 ANQGSEA. Trimming removed 6 bases from V and 10 bases from J, with 15 bases in between.

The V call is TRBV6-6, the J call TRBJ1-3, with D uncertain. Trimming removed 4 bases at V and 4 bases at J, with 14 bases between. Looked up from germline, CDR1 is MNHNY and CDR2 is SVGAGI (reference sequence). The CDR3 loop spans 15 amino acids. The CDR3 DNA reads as TGTGCCAGCAGTTCCCCGTTGCGGAGGGGAAACACCATATATTTT. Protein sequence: CASSSPLRRGNTIYF.

The CDR3 protein is CASGTTYNEQFF. The CDR3 nucleotides are TGTGCCAGCGGAACTACCTACAATGAGCAGTTCTTC. The chain joins TRBV28 to TRBJ2-1; the D is unclear. V was cut by 8 bases and J by 2 bases, with 7 bases left in between. Germline lookup yields CDR1 MDHEN and CDR2 SYDVKM. The CDR3 runs to 12 residues.

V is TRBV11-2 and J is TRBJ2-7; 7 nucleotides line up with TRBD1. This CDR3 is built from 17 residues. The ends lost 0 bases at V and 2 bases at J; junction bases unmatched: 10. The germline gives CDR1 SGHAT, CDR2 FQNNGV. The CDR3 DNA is TGTGCCAGCAGCTTAGATCGCGCAGGGGGTCTTACCTACGAGCAGTACTTC. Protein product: CASSLDRAGGLTYEQYF.

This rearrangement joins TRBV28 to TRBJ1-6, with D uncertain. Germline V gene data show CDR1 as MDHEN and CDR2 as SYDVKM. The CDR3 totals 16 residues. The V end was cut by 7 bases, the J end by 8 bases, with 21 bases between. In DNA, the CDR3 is TGTGCCAGCATCCTACAAGGCCAAAGAAACTATTCACCCCTCCACTTT. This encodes CASILQGQRNYSPLHF.